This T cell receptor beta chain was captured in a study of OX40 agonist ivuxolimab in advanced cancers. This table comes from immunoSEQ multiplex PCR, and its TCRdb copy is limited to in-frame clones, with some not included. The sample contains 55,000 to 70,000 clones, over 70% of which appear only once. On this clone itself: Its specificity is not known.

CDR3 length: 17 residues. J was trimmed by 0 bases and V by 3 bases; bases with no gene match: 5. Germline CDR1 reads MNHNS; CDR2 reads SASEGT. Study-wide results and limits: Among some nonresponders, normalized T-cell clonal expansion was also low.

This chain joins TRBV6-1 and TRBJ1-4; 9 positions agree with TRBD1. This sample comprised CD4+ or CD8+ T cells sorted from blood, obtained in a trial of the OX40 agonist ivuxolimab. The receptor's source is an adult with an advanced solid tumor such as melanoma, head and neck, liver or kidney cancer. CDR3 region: CASSEGQGSSTNEKLFF. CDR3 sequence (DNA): TGTGCCAGCAGTGAGGGACAGGGATCTTCAACTAATGAAAAACTGTTTTTT.